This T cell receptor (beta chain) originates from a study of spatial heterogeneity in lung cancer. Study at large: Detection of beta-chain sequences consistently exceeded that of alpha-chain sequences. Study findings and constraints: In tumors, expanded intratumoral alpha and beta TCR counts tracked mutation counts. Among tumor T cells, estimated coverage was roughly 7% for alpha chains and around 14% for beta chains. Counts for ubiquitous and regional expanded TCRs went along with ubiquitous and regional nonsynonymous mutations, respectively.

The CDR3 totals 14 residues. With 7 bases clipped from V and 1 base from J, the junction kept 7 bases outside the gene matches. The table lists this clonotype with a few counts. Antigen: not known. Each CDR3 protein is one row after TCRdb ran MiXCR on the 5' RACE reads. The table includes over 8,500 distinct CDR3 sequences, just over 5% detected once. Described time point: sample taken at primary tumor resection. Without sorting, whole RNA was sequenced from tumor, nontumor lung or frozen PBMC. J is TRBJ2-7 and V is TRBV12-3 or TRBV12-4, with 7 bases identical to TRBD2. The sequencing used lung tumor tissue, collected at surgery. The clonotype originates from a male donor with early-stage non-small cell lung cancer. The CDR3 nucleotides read TGTGCCAGCACCGGGACTACAGGTTCCTACGAGCAGTACTTC. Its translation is CASTGTTGSYEQYF.